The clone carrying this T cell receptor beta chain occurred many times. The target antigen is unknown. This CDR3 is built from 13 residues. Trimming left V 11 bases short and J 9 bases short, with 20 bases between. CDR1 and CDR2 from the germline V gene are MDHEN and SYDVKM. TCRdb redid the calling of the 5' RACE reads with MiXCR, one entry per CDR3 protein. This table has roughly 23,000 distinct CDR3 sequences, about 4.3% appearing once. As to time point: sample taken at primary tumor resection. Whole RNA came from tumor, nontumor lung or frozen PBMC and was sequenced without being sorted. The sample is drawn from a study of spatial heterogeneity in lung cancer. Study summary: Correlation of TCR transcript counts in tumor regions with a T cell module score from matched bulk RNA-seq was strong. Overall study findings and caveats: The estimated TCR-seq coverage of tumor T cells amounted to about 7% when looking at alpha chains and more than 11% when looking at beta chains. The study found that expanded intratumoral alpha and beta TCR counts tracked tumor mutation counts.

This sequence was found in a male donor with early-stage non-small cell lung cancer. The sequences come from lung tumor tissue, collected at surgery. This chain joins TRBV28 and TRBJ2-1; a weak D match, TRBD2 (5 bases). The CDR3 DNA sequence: TGTGCCGCCCAAGAGGGTGAGTCCGGTGAGCAGTTCTTC. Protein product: CAAQEGESGEQFF.